One and the same sample provided the 7 T cell receptor beta chains below, sequenced in a study of T cell responses to AZD1222 COVID-19 vaccine. This table comes from immunoSEQ multiplex PCR, and its TCRdb copy is limited to in-frame clones, with some not included. The sample yields roughly 120,000 clones, over 75% seen once. Sequenced here: peripheral blood, sampled on day 0 of AZD1222 vaccination. The source is an adult in good health.

The CDR3 nucleotides read TGTGCCAGCAGCGGAGGAACAGGGGTAATTGAAAAACTGTTTTTT. Translated: CASSGGTGVIEKLFF. The rearrangement joins TRBV9 to TRBJ1-4; TRBD1 matches 7 bases. V was clipped by 3 bases and J by 7 bases; unmatched bases: 9. Germline V gene sequence: CDR1 SGDLS, CDR2 YYNGEE. There are 15 residues in the CDR3.

J is TRBJ2-1 and V is TRBV12-3 or TRBV12-4; tentatively, D is TRBD2 (6 bases). The ends were cut back, 5 bases at V and 10 bases at J, with 15 bases in the middle. The CDR3 runs 13 residues. The CDR3 sequence: CASSAPPRGEQFF. The CDR3 coding sequence is TGTGCCAGCAGTGCCCCTCCGCGGGGAGAGCAGTTCTTC.

The J gene is TRBJ2-1, the V gene TRBV7-9; D is ambiguous. Trimming pared 2 bases from V and 5 bases from J, leaving 10 bases between. The CDR3 runs to 14 residues. CDR1 and CDR2 (germline): SEHNR, FQNEAQ (reference sequence). CDR3 sequence: CASSLLTGNNEQFF. CDR3 DNA sequence: TGTGCCAGCAGCTTACTGACTGGAAACAATGAGCAGTTCTTC.

The chain has TRBV25-1 and TRBJ1-1; D not resolved. The germline gives CDR1 MGHDK, CDR2 SYGVNS. The CDR3 extends over 11 amino acids. The V end lost 8 bases, the J end lost 3 bases, and 7 bases lay between the germline ends. This CDR3 reads CASESHTEAFF. The CDR3, as DNA: TGTGCCAGCGAATCGCACACTGAAGCTTTCTTT.

The J gene is TRBJ2-1, the V gene TRBV25-1, with a weak D call TRBD2 (6 bases). Trimming stripped 2 bases from V and 7 bases from J, with 9 bases between. This CDR3 contains 13 residues. Germline V gene lookup returns CDR1 MGHDK and CDR2 SYGVNS. The CDR3 is CASSEARGNEQFF. For the CDR3, the DNA is TGTGCCAGCAGTGAAGCACGGGGGAATGAGCAGTTCTTC. Complete variable domain (other parts from reference TRBV25-1 and TRBJ2-1): EADIYQTPRYLVIGTGKKITLECSQTMGHDKMYWYQQDPGMELHLIHYSYGVNSTEKGDLSSESTVSRIRTEHFPLTLESARPSHTSQYLCASSEARGNEQFFGPGTRLTVL.

The V and J genes are TRBV28 and TRBJ1-4; possible D gene TRBD1, 6 bases. The length of the CDR3 is 16 residues. Trimming pared 4 bases from V and 3 bases from J, leaving 15 bases between. Germline V lookup: CDR1 MDHEN, CDR2 SYDVKM. CDR3 nucleotide sequence: TGTGCCAGCAGTTCCCTACAGGGCAGGGCTAATGAAAAACTGTTTTTT. This gives the protein CASSSLQGRANEKLFF.

J is TRBJ1-5 and V is TRBV30, with TRBD1 matching 10 bases. J gave up 5 bases and V 4 bases, and 2 bases lay outside the gene matches. Germline V gene data show CDR1 as GTSNPN and CDR2 as SVGIG (reference sequence). CDR3 size: 13 residues. CDR3 sequence reads: CAWMTGGDQPQHF. In DNA form, the CDR3 reads TGTGCCTGGATGACAGGGGGCGATCAGCCCCAGCATTTT.